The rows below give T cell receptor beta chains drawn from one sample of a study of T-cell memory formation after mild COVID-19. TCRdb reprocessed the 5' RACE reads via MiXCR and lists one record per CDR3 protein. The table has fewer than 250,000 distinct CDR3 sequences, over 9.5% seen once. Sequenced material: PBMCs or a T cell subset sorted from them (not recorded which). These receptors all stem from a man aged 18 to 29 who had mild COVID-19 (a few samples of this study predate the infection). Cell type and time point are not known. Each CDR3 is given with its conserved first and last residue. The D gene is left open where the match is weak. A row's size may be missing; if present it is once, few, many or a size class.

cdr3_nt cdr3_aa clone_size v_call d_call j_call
TGCGCCAGCAGTCCTGGGCCAACTGGAAACACCATATATTTT CASSPGPTGNTIYF NA TRBV5-1 NA TRBJ1-3
TGTGCCAGCAGCCTGACAGGGATCCACGAGCAGTACTTC CASSLTGIHEQYF few TRBV7-9 TRBD1 TRBJ2-7
TGTGCCAGCAGTTTAAAGACTAGCGGGGGTCTCTACAATGAGCAGTTCTTC CASSLKTSGGLYNEQFF few TRBV12-3/TRBV12-4 TRBD2 TRBJ2-1
TGTGCCAGCAGCCGCTTAGGGGTAGCGGACACAGATACGCAGTATTTT CASSRLGVADTDTQYF NA TRBV4-2 NA TRBJ2-3
TGTGCCAGCAGCTTTAGGGGAGGGGGCACTGAAGCTTTCTTT CASSFRGGGTEAFF NA TRBV7-2 NA TRBJ1-1
TGTGCCAGCAGCCAGGGGATGGGGCAGCCCCAGCATTTT CASSQGMGQPQHF NA TRBV7-3 NA TRBJ1-5
TGTGCCAGTAGTATGACGGTTATCCAAGAGACCCAGTACTTC CASSMTVIQETQYF NA TRBV19 NA TRBJ2-5
TGTGCCAGCAGCCAAGAACAGGGGATTACCACTGAAGCTTTCTTT CASSQEQGITTEAFF few TRBV4-2 TRBD1 TRBJ1-1
TGTGCCACCAGTGACCCGCGCAGGGGAGCGGAGACCCAGTACTTC CATSDPRRGAETQYF few TRBV24-1 NA TRBJ2-5
TGCGCCAGCAGCCTTTGGGGCGCAAGCTCCTACAATGAGCAGTTCTTC CASSLWGASSYNEQFF many TRBV5-1 NA TRBJ2-1
TGTGCCAGCAGTGCCAGGGGAATGAACACTGAAGCTTTCTTT CASSARGMNTEAFF NA TRBV2 NA TRBJ1-1
TGTGCCACCAGTGATGGGACAGGGCGGCTGGATCAGCCCCAGCATTTT CATSDGTGRLDQPQHF NA TRBV24-1 TRBD1 TRBJ1-5
TGTGCCACCAGCAGAGAGGGGGCGCGACAGCCCCAGCATTTT CATSREGARQPQHF few TRBV15 NA TRBJ1-5
TGTGCCAGCTCACCGGAGCCTAGCGGGGGCCGGGAGTTCTTC CASSPEPSGGREFF many TRBV18 TRBD2 TRBJ2-1
TGTGCCAGCAGCGTAGGAGCTTTCACCGGAAACACCATATATTTT CASSVGAFTGNTIYF NA TRBV9 NA TRBJ1-3
TGTGCCAGCAGCTTTCAGGGGGCACCCAACGTCCTGACTTTC CASSFQGAPNVLTF NA TRBV5-6 TRBD1 TRBJ2-6
TGCGCCAGCAGCCTCCTCCGGAGAACTGAAGCTTTCTTT CASSLLRRTEAFF NA TRBV5-1 NA TRBJ1-1
TGCGCCAGCAGCCAAGATATTTCTGGGAGCAGTGAAGCTTTCTTT CASSQDISGSSEAFF many TRBV4-3 NA TRBJ1-1
TGTGCCAGCAGCTCGTGGCCCACCGATACGCAGTATTTT CASSSWPTDTQYF NA TRBV5-5 NA TRBJ2-3
TGTGCCTGGAGTACGGGGTTTAGCAATCAGCCCCAGCATTTT CAWSTGFSNQPQHF NA TRBV30 NA TRBJ1-5
TGTGCCAGTAGTATATTGGGGCTGAACACTGAAGCTTTCTTT CASSILGLNTEAFF few TRBV19 NA TRBJ1-1
TGCGCCAGCAGCTGGGATCCAACAGCGAACACTGAAGCTTTCTTT CASSWDPTANTEAFF few TRBV5-1 NA TRBJ1-1
TGTGCCAGCAGCTTAGAGGCAAGGGGCTACACCTTC CASSLEARGYTF few TRBV7-9 NA TRBJ1-2
TGTGCCAGCTCACCGGACAGGGTCGTCGGCTACACCTTC CASSPDRVVGYTF few TRBV18 TRBD1 TRBJ1-2
TGTGCCAGCAGTGAAGGGGAGAAGTACTTC CASSEGEKYF NA TRBV6-1 NA TRBJ2-7
TGTGCCATCAAGCGGGACAGGGTATCAGATACGCAGTATTTT CAIKRDRVSDTQYF few TRBV28 TRBD1 TRBJ2-3
TGTGCCAGCAGCCCGGGACTAGCGGGGGGGACCGGGGAGCTGTTTTTT CASSPGLAGGTGELFF NA TRBV2 TRBD2 TRBJ2-2
TGTGCCACCAGCAAATCTGTGGAGCGTAAGGCTGGCTACACCTTC CATSKSVERKAGYTF NA TRBV15 NA TRBJ1-2
TGTGCCAGCAGCCAAGAAGGTTCTGGGGCCAACGTCCTGACTTTC CASSQEGSGANVLTF NA TRBV4-2 NA TRBJ2-6
TGTGCCAGCAGAGCCAATTTCCAGTCGGGAGGCTACACCTTC CASRANFQSGGYTF few TRBV12-3/TRBV12-4 NA TRBJ1-2
TGTGCCAGCAGCTCGACACAGGGGAGGTGGACTGAAGCTTTCTTT CASSSTQGRWTEAFF many TRBV7-3 TRBD1 TRBJ1-1
TGTGCCAGCACCCTCCCGCCCCAGCGGGGGGTACAAGAGACCCAGTACTTC CASTLPPQRGVQETQYF NA TRBV6-2/TRBV6-3 TRBD2 TRBJ2-5
TGCGCCAGCACCTTGGACAGGGGTGGGGATGAGCAGTTCTTC CASTLDRGGDEQFF NA TRBV5-1 TRBD1 TRBJ2-1
TGTGCCACCGGGGGGGCGGGTGGCACAGATACGCAGTATTTT CATGGAGGTDTQYF NA TRBV28 TRBD2 TRBJ2-3
TGTGCCAGCAGCCGACTCGACTCTGGAAACACCATATATTTT CASSRLDSGNTIYF NA TRBV6-8 NA TRBJ1-3
TGTGCCAGCAGCGTAGCCACTAGCGCGTACGGGGAGCTGTTTTTT CASSVATSAYGELFF few TRBV9 TRBD2 TRBJ2-2
TGTGCCAGCAGCCGGGACAGGGGGCGAGAAAAACTGTTTTTT CASSRDRGREKLFF few TRBV7-2 TRBD1 TRBJ1-4
TGTGCTAGTGGCCTGACTCGGTGGGAGACCCAGTACTTC CASGLTRWETQYF NA TRBV12-5 NA TRBJ2-5
TGTGCCAGCAGCCAAATAGGACAGGGGGCAACTAATGAAAAACTGTTTTTT CASSQIGQGATNEKLFF NA TRBV14 TRBD1 TRBJ1-4
TGTGCCAGCAGCCAAGAACCTTTCAGGGTCGGTAATGAAAAACTGTTTTTT CASSQEPFRVGNEKLFF few TRBV4-2 NA TRBJ1-4
TGTGCCACCAGCAGAGATGGGACGGCGGTCGGTGGCTACACCTTC CATSRDGTAVGGYTF NA TRBV15 NA TRBJ1-2
TGTGCCAGCAGCTTGAAGGCTCCCGAGCAGTACTTC CASSLKAPEQYF NA TRBV7-2 NA TRBJ2-7
TGTGCCAGCAGCCCACAGGACGGGAATCAGCCCCAGCATTTT CASSPQDGNQPQHF few TRBV7-2 NA TRBJ1-5
TGTGCCAGCAGTAGGGTCGTGACAGGCGGTAATGAGCAGTTCTTC CASSRVVTGGNEQFF NA TRBV6-1 NA TRBJ2-1
TGCAGCGTTGAAGAGATGTCGAGGGGAGAGACCCAGTACTTC CSVEEMSRGETQYF few TRBV29-1 NA TRBJ2-5
TGTGCCACCAGCAGAGAACAGGGTGCGGACACCATATATTTT CATSREQGADTIYF NA TRBV15 NA TRBJ1-3
TGTGCCACCAGCAGGGGCACAGATACGCAGTATTTT CATSRGTDTQYF NA TRBV24-1 NA TRBJ2-3
TGCGCCAGCAGCCAGTCCGGGACACAACCGGACATTCAGTACTTC CASSQSGTQPDIQYF NA TRBV5-1 NA TRBJ2-4
TGTGCCAGCAGTTGGGACAGGGGGTGGGGCTACACCTTC CASSWDRGWGYTF NA TRBV6-5 TRBD1 TRBJ1-2
TGTGCCACCATGGACAGGGCGAATTGGGCTGGAAACACCATATATTTT CATMDRANWAGNTIYF NA TRBV10-3 TRBD1 TRBJ1-3
TGCGCCACCTCTAACGGGGCAGCCACTGAAGCTTTCTTT CATSNGAATEAFF NA TRBV10-1 NA TRBJ1-1
TGCAGTCATTCCTTCAGCGGGGGGGGCACAGATACGCAGTATTTT CSHSFSGGGTDTQYF few TRBV20-1 TRBD2 TRBJ2-3
TGTGCCAGCAGCTCTATCTCCGGGACAGGGAGGACTGAAGCTTTCTTT CASSSISGTGRTEAFF NA TRBV6-5 TRBD1 TRBJ1-1
TGCGCCAGCAGGGGTAACCCTGGGGACCCTGAAGCTTTCTTT CASRGNPGDPEAFF many TRBV5-1 NA TRBJ1-1
TGTGCCAGCAGCGGGCAGAGACACATTAAATTGAATGAGCAGTTCTTC CASSGQRHIKLNEQFF many TRBV6-2/TRBV6-3 NA TRBJ2-1
TGTGCCAGCAGGTCGACAGGTCCCTATGGCTACACCTTC CASRSTGPYGYTF few TRBV28 NA TRBJ1-2
TGTGCCAGCAGTCATGCCGGGACGGTATACTTC CASSHAGTVYF NA TRBV14 NA TRBJ2-5
TGTGCCAGCAGTTACGACCTTAGCTCCTACAATGAGCAGTTCTTC CASSYDLSSYNEQFF few TRBV6-5 NA TRBJ2-1
TGTGCCACCAGCAGAGATCTGAGCAATCAGCCCCAGCATTTT CATSRDLSNQPQHF NA TRBV15 NA TRBJ1-5